Presented here are 29 T cell receptor beta chains from one specimen sequenced in a study of blood T cell repertoires in COVID-19. The table came from immunoSEQ multiplex PCR; TCRdb's copy has only in-frame clones and leaves some out. The sample carries 150,000 or so clones, roughly 83% recorded once. The sequencing sample was made of peripheral blood. The source is a woman aged 55-69 years with acute or convalescent COVID-19.

This CDR3 reads CASSYSTGIDQPQHF. The CDR3 DNA follows: TGTGCCAGCAGTTACTCGACAGGGATCGATCAGCCCCAGCATTTT. The V and J genes are TRBV6-5 and TRBJ1-5; TRBD1 matches at 7 bases. The germline V gene encodes CDR1 MNHEY and CDR2 SVGAGI. Trimming at V came to 0 bases and at J to 5 bases, leaving 4 bases not matched to a gene. The CDR3 has 15 amino acids.

Only one count was recorded for this clone. The V call is TRBV7-8, the J call TRBJ2-3; D call uncertain. This CDR3 has 15 residues. V gave up 5 bases and J gave up 2 bases, with 14 bases separating them. Germline CDR1 reads SGHVS; CDR2 reads FQNEAQ. The CDR3 loop reads CASSLRWANTDTQYF. CDR3 in DNA: TGTGCCAGCAGCCTTCGTTGGGCCAACACAGATACGCAGTATTTT.

This clone appeared a single time. The V gene is TRBV19, the J gene TRBJ1-5, with 9 bases lining up with TRBD1. CDR3 length: 16 residues. Germline CDR1 reads LNHDA; CDR2 reads SQIVND (reference sequence). V trimming: 4 bases; J trimming: 7 bases; junction bases outside the gene matches: 11. CDR3 nucleotide sequence: TGTGCCAGTAGTAATTTACAGGGGGCAGTCGACCAGCCCCAGCATTTT. Translation gives CASSNLQGAVDQPQHF.

This clone was counted only a few times. This chain connects TRBV4-1 to TRBJ1-6, with 8 positions matching TRBD1. CDR1 is MGHRA, CDR2 YSYEKL, per germline. The CDR3 consists of 14 residues. Germline trimming cut 5 bases from V and 6 bases from J; bases unmatched to any gene: 3. The CDR3 loop reads CASSSGQVNSPLHF. CDR3 coding DNA: TGCGCCAGCAGCTCGGGACAGGTTAATTCACCCCTCCACTTT.

This clone was counted only a few times. CDR3 coding DNA: TGTGCCAGCAGAACCGGGACAGGGAGTACTGAAGCTTTCTTT. Residues: CASRTGTGSTEAFF. The chain recombines TRBV6-5 with TRBJ1-1, with 9 nucleotides matching TRBD1. J lost 5 bases, V lost 6 bases, and 7 bases had no gene match. Germline values: CDR1 MNHEY, CDR2 SVGAGI. The CDR3 totals 14 residues.

The V gene is TRBV5-1, the J gene TRBJ2-5; 9 bases are shared with TRBD2. From germline, CDR1 is SGHRS and CDR2 YFSETQ. This CDR3 spans 16 amino acids. V dropped 0 bases and J dropped 1; count of bases not matched to a gene: 4. The CDR3 DNA sequence: TGCGCCAGCAGCTTGGGAGGCGGGGGGGCCCAAGAGACCCAGTACTTC. Its translation: CASSLGGGGAQETQYF.

CDR3: CASSLVQGGDTEAFF. The CDR3 DNA reads as TGTGCCAGCAGTTTAGTGCAGGGAGGGGACACTGAAGCTTTCTTT. The chain is built from TRBV28 and TRBJ1-1, with D possibly matching TRBD1 (5 bases). With 2 bases removed from V and 3 bases from J, the gap between germline ends came to 13 bases. The CDR3 contains 15 residues. Germline CDR1 MDHEN, CDR2 SYDVKM.

The rearrangement links TRBV18 to TRBJ2-2; tentative D call: TRBD1 (5 bases). Between the trimmed V and J ends, which lost 2 bases and 5 bases, there was a span of 18 bases. Per germline, CDR1 KGHSH and CDR2 LQKENI. The CDR3 covers 17 residues. The CDR3 protein is CASSPKAKTQGTGELFF. As DNA, the CDR3 is TGTGCCAGCTCACCAAAGGCTAAAACCCAGGGAACCGGGGAGCTGTTTTTT.

This clone has only a few counts. V and J are TRBV28 and TRBJ1-1; D ambiguous. Germline V gives CDR1 MDHEN, CDR2 SYDVKM. V was clipped by 5 bases and J by 2 bases, with 6 bases between them. The CDR3 spans 12 residues. CDR3 amino acids: CASSQRNTEAFF. The DNA of the CDR3 is TGTGCCAGCAGTCAGCGAAACACTGAAGCTTTCTTT.

The chain couples TRBV18 to TRBJ1-2, with 10 bases lining up with TRBD1. Trimming at V came to 2 bases and at J to 4 bases, leaving 4 bases not matched to a gene. CDR3 length: 15 amino acids. CDR1 and CDR2 from the germline V gene are KGHSH and LQKENI. CDR3 DNA: TGTGCCAGCTCACCATCGGACAGGGGGTTCTATGGCTACACCTTC. This sequence encodes CASSPSDRGFYGYTF.

V gene TRBV28 combines with J gene TRBJ2-1; TRBD2 matches 7 bases. The germline V gene encodes CDR1 MDHEN and CDR2 SYDVKM. The length of the CDR3 is 14 residues. The ends lost 4 bases at V and 12 bases at J; junction bases unmatched: 12. CDR3 DNA: TGTGCCAGCAGTTCCCCTGGGACTAACCGGTGGCAGTTCTTC. Translating it yields CASSSPGTNRWQFF.

This chain links TRBV28 with TRBJ1-6, with D unresolved. Per germline, CDR1 MDHEN and CDR2 SYDVKM. Trimming removed 5 bases from V and 9 bases from J, with 20 bases in between. The CDR3 consists of 16 residues. The CDR3 here is CASSLQSTQRSSPLHF. CDR3 DNA sequence: TGTGCCAGCAGTCTGCAGAGTACTCAGAGGAGTTCACCCCTCCACTTT. The full variable domain, its missing parts supplied by reference TRBV28 and TRBJ1-6, is DVKVTQSSRYLVKRTGEKVFLECVQDMDHENMFWYRQDPGLGLRLIYFSYDVKMKEKGDIPEGYSVSREKKERFSLILESASTNQTSMYLCASSLQSTQRSSPLHFGNGTRLTVT.

This chain connects TRBV3-1 (or the pseudogene TRBV3-2) to TRBJ1-2; D is possibly TRBD1 (6 bases). The CDR3 has 14 residues. Trimming removed 3 bases from V and 6 bases from J, with 14 bases in between. From germline, CDR1 is LGHDT and CDR2 YNNKEL (reference sequence). The CDR3 is CASSQPGTIDGYTF. DNA for the CDR3: TGTGCCAGCAGCCAGCCCGGGACAATCGATGGCTACACCTTC.

This clone was seen only once. CDR3 loop: CARGQGEGPRTEAFF. The CDR3 bases are TGTGCCAGAGGACAGGGGGAAGGGCCGCGGACTGAAGCTTTCTTT. This chain links TRBV27 with TRBJ1-1; the match to TRBD1 covers 10 bases. There are 15 residues in the CDR3. The germline V gene has CDR1 MNHEY and CDR2 SMNVEV (reference sequence). Losses at the gene ends were 9 bases for V and 5 bases for J; bases not matched to a gene: 12.

This chain links TRBV5-1 with TRBJ2-3; a possible D gene is TRBD2 (5 bases). Germline-derived CDR1 and CDR2 are SGHRS and YFSETQ. The CDR3 is 17 amino acids. Trimming pared 0 bases from V and 0 bases from J, leaving 14 bases between. The DNA of the CDR3 is TGCGCCAGCAGCTTGGGCCCCCGGAGGAGTAGCACAGATACGCAGTATTTT. This codes for CASSLGPRRSSTDTQYF. The full variable domain, its missing parts supplied by reference TRBV5-1 and TRBJ2-3, is KAGVTQTPRYLIKTRGQQVTLSCSPISGHRSVSWYQQTPGQGLQFLFEYFSETQRNKGNFPGRFSGRQFSNSRSEMNVSTLELGDSALYLCASSLGPRRSSTDTQYFGPGTRLTVL.

In DNA form, the CDR3 reads TGTGCCAGCTCACCACCTAGCGTTCAAAACATTCAGTACTTC. Translated: CASSPPSVQNIQYF. This chain joins TRBV18 and TRBJ2-4, with a possible D match to TRBD2 (5 bases). The germline V gene encodes CDR1 KGHSH and CDR2 LQKENI. V lost 0 bases and J 5 bases, leaving 8 bases between the germline ends. This CDR3 has 14 residues. Looking up the rest from reference TRBV18 and TRBJ2-4 gives the full variable domain: NAGVMQNPRHLVRRRGQEARLRCSPMKGHSHVYWYRQLPEEGLKFMVYLQKENIIDESGMPKERFSAEFPKEGPSILRIQQVVRGDSAAYFCASSPPSVQNIQYFGAGTRLSVL.

This chain uses TRBV6-2 or TRBV6-3 with TRBJ1-1; D is unclear. The CDR3 is 14 residues long. V lost 2 bases and J 2 bases, leaving 9 bases between the germline ends. The germline V gene encodes CDR1 MNHEY and CDR2 SVGEGT. The CDR3 DNA reads as TGTGCCAGCAGTTACGCGGCCGGTAACACTGAAGCTTTCTTT. Amino acids: CASSYAAGNTEAFF.

The V and J genes are TRBV5-4 and TRBJ1-6, with a tentative D call TRBD1 (5 bases). The CDR3 extends over 14 amino acids. Trimming took 1 base from V and 7 from J, leaving 9 bases between them. CDR1 is SGHNT, CDR2 YYREEE, per germline (reference sequence). CDR3 amino acids: CASSLSKGNSPLHF. CDR3 nucleotides: TGTGCCAGCAGCTTGTCTAAGGGGAATTCACCCCTCCACTTT.

This chain connects TRBV9 to TRBJ2-3; no clear D gene. Germline lookup yields CDR1 SGDLS and CDR2 YYNGEE. The CDR3 runs to 14 residues. Trimming took 2 bases from V and 0 from J, leaving 7 bases between them. CDR3 DNA: TGTGCCAGCAGCGTTCCAGATAGCACAGATACGCAGTATTTT. This sequence encodes CASSVPDSTDTQYF.

By frequency in the sample, this clone is medium-sized. The V gene is TRBV7-9, the J gene TRBJ2-3; 10 bases fit TRBD1. Trimming cost V 5 bases and J 4 bases; bases outside gene matches: 9. The V gene's germline CDR1 is SEHNR and CDR2 FQNEAQ (reference sequence). The CDR3 consists of 16 residues. As DNA, the CDR3 is TGTGCCAGCAGCCAAGGGACAGGGGATTTTGCAGATACGCAGTATTTT. This sequence encodes CASSQGTGDFADTQYF.

The chain couples TRBV7-9 to TRBJ2-5, with TRBD2 as a possible D gene (5 bases). Between the trimmed V and J ends, which lost 0 bases and 5 bases, there was a span of 13 bases. Looked up from germline, CDR1 is SEHNR and CDR2 is FQNEAQ (reference sequence). The CDR3 length is 15 residues. The CDR3 is CASSLADGLSETQYF. The DNA for the CDR3 is TGTGCCAGCAGCTTAGCGGACGGACTGTCGGAGACCCAGTACTTC.

The rearrangement uses TRBV18 and TRBJ2-1, with TRBD2 identical over 7 bases. The CDR3 has 16 residues. Per the germline V gene, CDR1 is KGHSH and CDR2 is LQKENI. Germline trimming cut 0 bases from V and 4 bases from J; bases unmatched to any gene: 6. The CDR3 nucleotides read TGTGCCAGCTCACCACCGGGGGGGAATCTTTACAATGAGCAGTTCTTC. Translated, it gives CASSPPGGNLYNEQFF.

The gene calls are TRBV20-1 and TRBJ2-3; TRBD2 aligns across 7 bases. V lost 3 bases and J lost 6; bases outside the gene matches: 0. From germline, CDR1 is DFQATT and CDR2 SNEGSKA (reference sequence). The CDR3 contains 11 residues. The chain's CDR3 is CSARGGDTQYF. The CDR3 DNA reads TGCAGTGCTAGGGGGGGGGATACGCAGTATTTT.

The chain recombines TRBV6-6 with TRBJ2-3, with 7 bases lining up with TRBD1. Trimming took 5 bases from V and 0 from J; bases not matched to a gene: 8. The CDR3 spans 16 residues. Germline lookup yields CDR1 MNHNY and CDR2 SVGAGI (reference sequence). The CDR3 here is CASSRGTDTSTDTQYF. As DNA, the CDR3 is TGTGCCAGCAGTCGAGGGACAGACACTAGCACAGATACGCAGTATTTT.

There are a few counts of this clone. The V and J genes are TRBV7-6 and TRBJ2-5, with TRBD2 matching over 9 bases. From germline, CDR1 is SGHVS and CDR2 FNYEAQ. V trimming: 0 bases; J trimming: 1 base; junction bases outside the gene matches: 3. CDR3 length equals 16 residues. CDR3 amino acids: CASSLASGGPQETQYF. The CDR3 DNA reads as TGTGCCAGCAGCTTAGCTAGCGGGGGCCCCCAAGAGACCCAGTACTTC.

This chain joins TRBV3-1 (or the pseudogene TRBV3-2) and TRBJ2-7; 13 nucleotides agree with TRBD2. Per germline, CDR1 LGHDT and CDR2 YNNKEL (reference sequence). Trimming at V came to 1 base and at J to 6 bases, leaving 12 bases not matched to a gene. The CDR3 loop spans 18 amino acids. CDR3 in DNA: TGTGCCAGCAGCCAAGGACGGACTAGCGGGGGATCTTCGTCCGAGCAGTACTTC. Translation: CASSQGRTSGGSSSEQYF.

This chain links TRBV5-1 with TRBJ2-5; no clear D gene. The CDR3 totals 12 residues. Deletions cut 3 bases from V and 4 bases from J, with 7 bases between. The germline gives CDR1 SGHRS, CDR2 YFSETQ. The CDR3 is CASSSNRETQYF. CDR3 nucleotide sequence: TGCGCCAGCAGCTCTAACCGAGAGACCCAGTACTTC.

The gene calls are TRBV7-8 and TRBJ1-2, with 11 bases fitting TRBD1. J gave up 7 bases and V 5 bases, and 6 bases lay outside the gene matches. The CDR3 covers 14 residues. CDR1 and CDR2 (germline): SGHVS, FQNEAQ. This chain's CDR3 is CASSLWTGGSGYTF. The CDR3 DNA reads TGTGCCAGCAGCCTCTGGACAGGGGGCTCTGGCTACACCTTC.

V gene TRBV9 combines with J gene TRBJ1-3; perhaps TRBD1 as D (6 bases). Per germline, CDR1 SGDLS and CDR2 YYNGEE. The CDR3 covers 15 residues. V lost 3 bases and J lost 7, with 17 bases in between. CDR3 residues: CASSAETGAVNTIYF. CDR3 coding DNA: TGTGCCAGCAGCGCCGAGACAGGCGCCGTGAACACCATATATTTT. Filled out from reference TRBV9 and TRBJ1-3, the complete variable domain reads DSGVTQTPKHLITATGQRVTLRCSPRSGDLSVYWYQQSLDQGLQFLIQYYNGEERAKGNILERFSAQQFPDLHSELNLSSLELGDSALYFCASSAETGAVNTIYFGEGSWLTVV.